This entry concerns a single T cell receptor (beta chain). Using its own MiXCR run on the RACE reads, TCRdb lists one record per CDR3 protein. The data hold about 80,000 distinct CDR3 sequences, with around 15% observed a single time. This sample was included in a study of human T cells and chemical hapten exposure. Study summary: Patients' scalps got diphenylcyclopropenone weekly throughout the roughly 25-week study.

The V gene end was trimmed by 1 base and the J gene end by 0 bases; junction bases not matched to a gene: 3. This CDR3 has 17 amino acids. Germline values: CDR1 MGHRA, CDR2 YSYEKL. Time point meaning: pre-sensitization, week 0. Described treatment: therapeutic diphenylcyclopropenone sensitization with weekly scalp DPC. This receptor was taken from a woman in her fifties or sixties with alopecia areata. Some clones in this sample may be carry-over from other donors' samples. The material sequenced was whole blood, taken in connection with sensitization to the hapten diphenylcyclopropenone (DPC). This chain uses TRBV4-1 with TRBJ2-1, with 10 bases lining up with TRBD2. For the CDR3, the DNA is TGCGCCAGCAGCCAAGTAGCGGGAGGCCTCTCCTACAATGAGCAGTTCTTC. This codes for CASSQVAGGLSYNEQFF.